The next 16 T cell receptor beta chains were all read from a single sample in a study of shared clonotypes between healthy human individuals. Assay: immunoSEQ multiplex PCR; the TCRdb copy retains only in-frame clones and omits some. The table shows around 1.1 million clones, with 75% to 80% occurring only once. Sequencing used memory CD4+ T cells from PBMCs. Subset: CD45RA-negative fraction. Receptors were obtained from a man between 18 and 29 years old in good health. Some clones in this sample may be carry-over from other donors' samples.

This clone is a singleton in its sample. V gene TRBV21-1 combines with J gene TRBJ2-7; the table's D call of TRBD1 was not tested on the DNA. TRBV21-1 is a recognized pseudogene. The CDR3 consists of 14 residues. CDR3 loop: CASSKVPDSYEQYF. The CDR3 DNA is TGTGCCAGCAGCAAAGTACCGGACAGCTACGAGCAGTACTTC.

V gene TRBV11-3 combines with J gene TRBJ1-3; D remains ambiguous. Germline V gives CDR1 SGHNT, CDR2 YENEEA. CDR3 length equals 13 residues. The V end lost 3 bases, the J end lost 1 base, and 4 bases lay between the germline ends. The CDR3 bases are TGTGCCAGCAGCTTTGAGTCTGGAAACACCATATATTTT. This gives the protein CASSFESGNTIYF.

This chain links TRBV5-1 with TRBJ2-5; D perhaps matches TRBD2 (6 bases). The CDR3 contains 15 residues. CDR1 and CDR2 from the germline V gene are SGHRS and YFSETQ. The germline V and J ends were trimmed by 0 bases and 5 bases, with 14 bases remaining between them. The CDR3 sequence is CASSLGTGAGETQYF. CDR3 DNA sequence: TGCGCCAGCAGCTTGGGGACGGGAGCGGGTGAGACCCAGTACTTC.

This clone has a handful of counts. This chain joins TRBV6-1 and TRBJ2-1; D gene unclear. The V and J ends lost 6 bases and 1 base respectively, with 13 bases between them. Germline V gene lookup returns CDR1 MNHNS and CDR2 SASEGT. CDR3 size: 15 residues. The CDR3 sequence: CASRQWLESYNEQFF. Written as DNA, the CDR3 is TGTGCCAGCAGGCAGTGGCTTGAGTCCTACAATGAGCAGTTCTTC.

Turning to this clone: The germline gene is not matched at one end of the junction; a read error may be the cause. The genes are TRBV5-6 and TRBJ2-5; D ambiguous. The better agreement between TRBJ2-7 and the DNA end casts doubt on the J call. Germline V gives CDR1 SGHDT, CDR2 YYEEEE. The length of the CDR3 is 13 residues. CDR3 in amino acids: CASSLKPSCEQYF. The CDR3 coding sequence is TGTGCCAGCAGCCTTAAACCCTCCTGCGAGCAGTACTTC.

This clone was found a few times. The V and J genes are TRBV5-4 and TRBJ2-1; D call uncertain. The germline V and J ends were trimmed by 4 bases and 6 bases, with 11 bases remaining between them. Germline V gene data show CDR1 as SGHNT and CDR2 as YYREEE (reference sequence). The CDR3 extends over 13 amino acids. The CDR3 loop reads CASSVSVSNEQFF. The CDR3 DNA follows: TGTGCCAGCAGCGTAAGCGTGTCCAATGAGCAGTTCTTC.

Regarding this clone: Other DNA sequences within the sample encode an identical CDR3. The V and J genes are TRBV5-1 and TRBJ2-7; possible D gene TRBD1, 5 bases. V was pared by 0 bases and J by 2 bases, with 9 bases between. The V gene's germline CDR1 is SGHRS and CDR2 YFSETQ. This CDR3 has 14 residues. CDR3 amino acids: CASSLAGLTYEQYF. CDR3 DNA sequence: TGCGCCAGCAGCTTGGCAGGGTTAACCTACGAGCAGTACTTC.

This rearrangement joins TRBV10-3 to TRBJ2-7; D may be TRBD1 (6 bases). This CDR3 comprises 16 residues. Deletions cut 3 bases from V and 3 bases from J, with 18 bases between. Germline assignment: CDR1 ENHRY and CDR2 SYGVKD. DNA of the CDR3: TGTGCCATCAGTGACTTCCGGACAGACCTAAACTACGAGCAGTACTTC. Translated, it gives CAISDFRTDLNYEQYF.

The V gene is TRBV4-1, the J gene TRBJ1-2; D is ambiguous. The V gene's germline CDR1 is MGHRA and CDR2 YSYEKL. Between the trimmed V and J ends, which lost 2 bases and 2 bases, there was a span of 9 bases. The CDR3 has 14 amino acids. The CDR3 region has the DNA TGCGCCAGCAGCCAATTCAGCAGGAACTATGGCTACACCTTC. Encoded protein: CASSQFSRNYGYTF.

V gene TRBV7-2 combines with J gene TRBJ2-4, with D possibly matching TRBD1 (6 bases). This CDR3 contains 13 residues. Trimming left V 3 bases short and J 6 bases short, with 9 bases between. Germline-derived CDR1 and CDR2 are SGHTA and FQGNSA. Here the CDR3 DNA reads TGTGCCAGCAGCTTCGGCAGGGGAAACATTCAGTACTTC. Protein: CASSFGRGNIQYF.

The J gene is TRBJ2-5, the V gene TRBV30; no clear D. CDR3 length: 13 residues. Looked up from germline, CDR1 is GTSNPN and CDR2 is SVGIG (reference sequence). Trimming cost V 1 base and J 1 base, with 7 bases left between them. The CDR3 loop reads CAWSGAVQETQYF. CDR3 in DNA: TGTGCCTGGAGTGGGGCAGTCCAAGAGACCCAGTACTTC. Full variable domain (remainder filled in from reference TRBV30 and TRBJ2-5): SQTIHQWPATLVQPVGSPLSLECTVEGTSNPNLYWYRQAAGRGLQLLFYSVGIGQISSEVPQNLSASRPQDRQFILSSKKLLLSDSGFYLCAWSGAVQETQYFGPGTRLLVL.

The chain uses TRBV5-4 and TRBJ1-1, with TRBD1 matching 7 bases. Germline CDR1 SGHNT, CDR2 YYREEE (reference sequence). The junction had 3 bases not matched to a gene; V was cut back by 4 bases and J by 0 bases. The CDR3 runs 14 residues. DNA of the CDR3: TGTGCCAGCAGCCAGGGACAGATGAACACTGAAGCTTTCTTT. This gives the protein CASSQGQMNTEAFF.

This sequence joins TRBV28 and TRBJ2-6, with D unclear. V lost 4 bases, J lost 1 base, and 5 bases lay in between. In germline, CDR1 is MDHEN, CDR2 SYDVKM. The CDR3 sequence is 14 residues long. CDR3 in DNA: TGTGCCAGCAGTTCTTGGTCTGGGGCCAACGTCCTGACTTTC. Its protein is CASSSWSGANVLTF.

This chain uses TRBV18 with TRBJ1-3, with 8 nucleotides matching TRBD1. V trimming: 4 bases; J trimming: 6 bases; junction bases outside the gene matches: 8. CDR1 is KGHSH and CDR2 is LQKENI in the germline V gene. The CDR3 is 15 amino acids. DNA of the CDR3: TGTGCCAGCTCACTTACGACAGGGGCAGAAAACACCATATATTTT. Protein: CASSLTTGAENTIYF. The full variable domain, its missing parts supplied by reference TRBV18 and TRBJ1-3, is NAGVMQNPRHLVRRRGQEARLRCSPMKGHSHVYWYRQLPEEGLKFMVYLQKENIIDESGMPKERFSAEFPKEGPSILRIQQVVRGDSAAYFCASSLTTGAENTIYFGEGSWLTVV.

CDR3 DNA: TGTGCCAGCAGCTGGGGGACGGAAAATAACTATGGCTACACCTTC. Its translation: CASSWGTENNYGYTF. The chain carries TRBV11-2 and TRBJ1-2, with a tentative D call TRBD1 (5 bases). Per germline, CDR1 SGHAT and CDR2 FQNNGV. Trimming pared 4 bases from V and 1 base from J, leaving 13 bases between. The CDR3 runs to 15 residues.

This chain uses TRBV6-4 with TRBJ2-1; D ambiguous. V lost 5 bases and J 0 bases, leaving 5 bases between the germline ends. Germline V gene data show CDR1 as MRHNA and CDR2 as SNTAGT. The CDR3 extends over 13 amino acids. The CDR3 loop reads CASSSDSYNEQFF. Here the CDR3 DNA reads TGTGCCAGCAGTAGCGACTCCTACAATGAGCAGTTCTTC.